This passage covers 17 T cell receptor beta chains from one sample sequenced in a study of cytomegalovirus exposure and HLA in healthy donors. Using immunoSEQ multiplex PCR, the repertoire was profiled, and TCRdb retains in-frame clones only, with some absent. The data show about 220,000 clones, about 89% seen once. The specimen sequenced was PBMCs. These receptors were collected from a young woman in good health and CMV-seronegative.

V gene TRBV6-1 combines with J gene TRBJ2-1; 11 bases align to TRBD2. The CDR3 has 19 residues. Looked up from germline, CDR1 is MNHNS and CDR2 is SASEGT. V was clipped by 3 bases and J by 0 bases; unmatched bases: 10. The CDR3 here is CASSDLAGGPTSSYNEQFF. Written as DNA, the CDR3 is TGTGCCAGCAGTGATTTAGCGGGAGGGCCAACCAGCTCCTACAATGAGCAGTTCTTC.

The chain joins TRBV4-1 to TRBJ2-5; tentative D call: TRBD2 (6 bases). Germline CDR1 is MGHRA and CDR2 is YSYEKL. The CDR3 loop spans 17 amino acids. V lost 3 bases and J 4 bases, leaving 21 bases between the germline ends. The CDR3 is CASSHLFATGVRETQYF. The CDR3 coding sequence is TGCGCCAGCAGCCATCTTTTCGCGACGGGAGTACGAGAGACCCAGTACTTC.

This sequence joins TRBV18 and TRBJ1-1, with 7 bases fitting TRBD1. The CDR3 length is 15 residues. The germline CDR1 and CDR2 sequences are KGHSH and LQKENI. Trimming took 3 bases from V and 0 from J; bases not matched to a gene: 4. CDR3 sequence reads: CASSPDRSMNTEAFF. CDR3 sequence (DNA): TGTGCCAGCTCACCGGACAGGTCCATGAACACTGAAGCTTTCTTT. Drawing the rest from reference TRBV18 and TRBJ1-1, the complete variable domain is NAGVMQNPRHLVRRRGQEARLRCSPMKGHSHVYWYRQLPEEGLKFMVYLQKENIIDESGMPKERFSAEFPKEGPSILRIQQVVRGDSAAYFCASSPDRSMNTEAFFGQGTRLTVV.

The rearrangement uses TRBV6-1 and TRBJ2-5; D gene ambiguous. Looked up from germline, CDR1 is MNHNS and CDR2 is SASEGT. The CDR3 sequence is 14 residues long. Between the trimmed V and J ends, which lost 7 bases and 2 bases, there was a span of 14 bases. CDR3 region: CASILVPSQETQYF. In DNA, the CDR3 is TGTGCCAGCATTCTAGTGCCCTCTCAAGAGACCCAGTACTTC.

This rearrangement joins TRBV5-1 to TRBJ1-1; D unresolved. Germline V gives CDR1 SGHRS, CDR2 YFSETQ. V was clipped by 0 bases and J by 5 bases, with 8 bases between them. The CDR3 totals 13 residues. In DNA form, the CDR3 reads TGCGCCAGCAGCTTGGAGAGGCGGACTGAAGCTTTCTTT. Its translation is CASSLERRTEAFF. The variable domain in full, completed from reference TRBV5-1 and TRBJ1-1, reads KAGVTQTPRYLIKTRGQQVTLSCSPISGHRSVSWYQQTPGQGLQFLFEYFSETQRNKGNFPGRFSGRQFSNSRSEMNVSTLELGDSALYLCASSLERRTEAFFGQGTRLTVV.

This clone was counted a few times. V and J are TRBV7-9 and TRBJ2-2; 7 bases line up with TRBD1. The V gene end was trimmed by 4 bases and the J gene end by 4 bases; junction bases not matched to a gene: 6. This CDR3 has 15 residues. The germline CDR1 and CDR2 sequences are SEHNR and FQNEAQ (reference sequence). The CDR3 sequence: CASSSRTGSTGELFF. The CDR3 DNA is TGTGCCAGCAGCTCGCGGACAGGCTCCACCGGGGAGCTGTTTTTT.

The chain uses TRBV5-6 and TRBJ1-2; the match to TRBD1 covers 9 bases. Trimming took 4 bases from V and 7 from J; bases not matched to a gene: 14. CDR3 length: 16 residues. Germline assignment: CDR1 SGHDT and CDR2 YYEEEE. The CDR3 sequence is CASSIESGQGFVGYTF. As DNA, the CDR3 is TGTGCCAGCAGCATCGAGAGTGGACAGGGGTTCGTTGGCTACACCTTC.

The gene calls are TRBV5-4 and TRBJ2-5, with 7 positions matching TRBD1. V lost 4 bases, J lost 4 bases, and 7 bases stayed unmatched. This CDR3 has 14 amino acids. Germline V gives CDR1 SGHNT, CDR2 YYREEE (reference sequence). CDR3 loop: CASSAQGIGETQYF. As DNA, the CDR3 is TGTGCCAGCAGCGCACAGGGGATTGGAGAGACCCAGTACTTC.

The V and J genes are TRBV5-4 and TRBJ1-1; the D is unclear. Germline values: CDR1 SGHNT, CDR2 YYREEE (reference sequence). CDR3 size: 15 residues. V lost 1 base, J lost 1 base, and 11 bases lay in between. CDR3 sequence reads: CASSLSGPANTEAFF. CDR3 bases: TGTGCCAGCAGCTTGAGCGGGCCGGCGAACACTGAAGCTTTCTTT.

The V gene is TRBV7-9, the J gene TRBJ2-3; D may be TRBD2 (6 bases). Trimming removed 1 base at V and 2 bases at J, with 13 bases between. This CDR3 is 16 amino acids long. Per the germline V gene, CDR1 is SEHNR and CDR2 is FQNEAQ (reference sequence). CDR3 residues: CASSLGTTGYTDTQYF. CDR3 nucleotides: TGTGCCAGCAGCTTAGGGACTACTGGTTACACAGATACGCAGTATTTT.

A remark on this clone: The same CDR3 also results from other DNA sequences found in this sample. The V gene is TRBV19, the J gene TRBJ1-5, with 7 bases identical to TRBD1. Germline V gene sequence: CDR1 LNHDA, CDR2 SQIVND (reference sequence). With V trimmed by 3 bases and J by 4 bases, 6 bases remained unmatched. The CDR3 contains 15 residues. DNA of the CDR3: TGTGCCAGTAGTATTGTGGCAGGGGGGAATCAGCCCCAGCATTTT. Its protein is CASSIVAGGNQPQHF.

J is TRBJ1-2 and V is TRBV29-1, with 7 bases identical to TRBD1. The CDR3 contains 13 residues. Germline trimming cut 3 bases from V and 9 bases from J; bases unmatched to any gene: 10. Germline loops: CDR1 SQVTM, CDR2 ANQGSEA. The CDR3 here is CSVEGTVGARYTF. The CDR3 nucleotides are TGCAGCGTTGAGGGGACAGTGGGAGCGCGCTACACCTTC. Complete variable domain (other parts from reference TRBV29-1 and TRBJ1-2): SAVISQKPSRDICQRGTSLTIQCQVDSQVTMMFWYRQQPGQSLTLIATANQGSEATYESGFVIDKFPISRPNLTFSTLTVSNMSPEDSSIYLCSVEGTVGARYTFGSGTRLTVV.

The chain uses TRBV18 and TRBJ2-1; D is perhaps TRBD2 (6 bases). The germline V gene encodes CDR1 KGHSH and CDR2 LQKENI. This CDR3 spans 17 amino acids. V lost 6 bases and J lost 0, with 18 bases in between. The DNA for the CDR3 is TGTGCCAGCTCTCCATGGACTACAACACACTCCTACAATGAGCAGTTCTTC. This translates into CASSPWTTTHSYNEQFF.

This clone was observed a single time. One end of the junction varies from germline; a read error may be responsible. This CDR3 is CSVAVMNSEAFF. CDR3 in DNA: TGCAGCGTTGCAGTAATGAACAGTGAAGCTTTCTTT. V and J are TRBV29-1 and TRBJ1-1, with D unresolved. The CDR3 totals 12 residues. Germline values: CDR1 SQVTM, CDR2 ANQGSEA.

The rearrangement links TRBV11-3 to TRBJ2-5, with 11 bases aligning to TRBD2. V lost 3 bases, J lost 1 base, and 1 base stayed unmatched. Germline V gives CDR1 SGHNT, CDR2 YENEEA. The CDR3 covers 15 residues. CDR3 nucleotide sequence: TGTGCCAGCAGCTTTACTAGCGGGGGCCAAGAGACCCAGTACTTC. Translating gives CASSFTSGGQETQYF.

This sequence joins TRBV28 and TRBJ1-5; D is unclear. Germline V gene sequence: CDR1 MDHEN, CDR2 SYDVKM. The CDR3 has 14 amino acids. V dropped 8 bases and J dropped 2 bases, with 13 bases sitting between them. The CDR3 region is CASSVPRGNQPQHF. The CDR3 DNA reads as TGTGCCAGCTCTGTACCCCGGGGCAATCAGCCCCAGCATTTT.

A single count supports this clone. This rearrangement joins TRBV5-4 to TRBJ2-7, with D perhaps TRBD2 (5 bases). The CDR3 has 14 residues. V shed 3 bases and J shed 3 bases, with 13 bases lying between them. In germline, CDR1 is SGHNT, CDR2 YYREEE (reference sequence). The chain's CDR3 is CASSSDPGNYEQYF. As DNA, the CDR3 is TGTGCCAGCAGCTCCGACCCCGGGAACTACGAGCAGTACTTC.